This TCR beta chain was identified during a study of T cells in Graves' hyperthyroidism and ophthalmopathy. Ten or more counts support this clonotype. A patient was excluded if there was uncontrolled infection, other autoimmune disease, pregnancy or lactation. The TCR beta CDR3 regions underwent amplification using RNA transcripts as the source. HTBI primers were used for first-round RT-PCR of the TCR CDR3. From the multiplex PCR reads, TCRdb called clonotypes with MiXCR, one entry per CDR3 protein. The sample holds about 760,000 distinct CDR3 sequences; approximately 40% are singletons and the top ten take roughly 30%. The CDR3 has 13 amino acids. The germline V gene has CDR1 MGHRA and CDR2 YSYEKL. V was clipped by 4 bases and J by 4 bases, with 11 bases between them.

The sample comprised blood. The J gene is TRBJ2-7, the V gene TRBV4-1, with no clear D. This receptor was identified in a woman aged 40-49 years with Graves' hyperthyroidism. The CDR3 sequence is CASSLLLLYEQYF. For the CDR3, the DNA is TGCGCCAGCAGCCTCCTTCTGCTGTACGAGCAGTACTTC.